This TCR beta chain was identified during a study of T cell changes during pregnancy in multiple sclerosis. In germline, CDR1 is SNHLY, CDR2 FYNNEI. The V end lost 4 bases, the J end lost 4 bases, and 10 bases lay between the germline ends. The CDR3 extends over 13 amino acids. Only in-frame clones appear in the TCRdb table, and some are missing; sequencing was by immunoSEQ multiplex PCR. This table holds over 70,000 clones, 92% found once. The rearrangement uses TRBV2 and TRBJ1-1; a possible D gene is TRBD1 (6 bases). The sample consisted of peripheral blood, taken in the third trimester of pregnancy. The origin of this receptor is a female donor in good health, enrolled as a control in a pregnancy study. The CDR3 loop is CASSGQGRTEAFF. In DNA, the CDR3 is TGTGCCAGCAGTGGGCAGGGGCGCACTGAAGCTTTCTTT. The variable domain in full, completed from reference TRBV2 and TRBJ1-1, reads EPEVTQTPSHQVTQMGQEVILRCVPISNHLYFYWYRQILGQKVEFLVSFYNNEISEKSEIFDDQFSVERPDGSNFTLKIRSTKLEDSAMYFCASSGQGRTEAFFGQGTRLTVV.